The next 8 T cell receptor beta chains were all read from a single sample in a study of blood T cells in healthy people across ages. The use of a sample-barcoded 5' primer and a J-beta primer mix characterized a second PCR of roughly 6 to 11 cycles. TCRdb reprocessed the 5' RACE reads with MiXCR, giving one entry per CDR3 protein. The top ten hold 3% to 4.5% of the sample, which has about 630,000 distinct CDR3 sequences, under 25% seen once. The sample was blood. The receptors here all came from a man between 65 and 79 years old in good health.

This clonotype was picked up a small number of times. The chain carries TRBV14 and TRBJ2-3, with 10 bases identical to TRBD2. The V and J ends lost 4 bases and 0 bases, in that order; junction bases with no gene match: 4. Germline loops: CDR1 SGHDN, CDR2 FVKESK. The CDR3 totals 16 residues. CDR3 nucleotides: TGTGCCAGCAGCCCTCTACTAGCGGGGAGCACAGATACGCAGTATTTT. Residues: CASSPLLAGSTDTQYF. The full variable domain, its missing parts supplied by reference TRBV14 and TRBJ2-3, is EAGVTQFPSHSVIEKGQTVTLRCDPISGHDNLYWYRRVMGKEIKFLLHFVKESKQDESGMPNNRFLAERTGGTYSTLKVQPAELEDSGVYFCASSPLLAGSTDTQYFGPGTRLTVL.

The rearrangement joins TRBV20-1 to TRBJ2-7, with a weak D call TRBD2 (6 bases). Between the trimmed V and J ends, which lost 5 bases and 2 bases, there was a span of 7 bases. In germline, CDR1 is DFQATT, CDR2 SNEGSKA (reference sequence). This CDR3 has 11 amino acids. DNA for the CDR3: TGCAGTGCTGCGGGAACCTACGAGCAGTACTTC. Its translation is CSAAGTYEQYF.

The chain employs TRBV6-5 and TRBJ2-5; 11 nucleotides agree with TRBD2. The ends lost 0 bases at V and 1 base at J; junction bases unmatched: 4. This CDR3 is built from 17 residues. From germline, CDR1 is MNHEY and CDR2 SVGAGI. CDR3 DNA: TGTGCCAGCAGTTACTCGGGACTAGCGGAGAGCCAAGAGACCCAGTACTTC. This encodes CASSYSGLAESQETQYF.

V is TRBV4-1 and J is TRBJ2-7, with TRBD1 identical over 8 bases. J was trimmed by 3 bases and V by 4 bases; bases with no gene match: 8. There are 15 residues in the CDR3. Germline assignment: CDR1 MGHRA and CDR2 YSYEKL. This CDR3 reads CASSPTDRGFYEQYF. CDR3 nucleotide sequence: TGCGCCAGCAGCCCGACAGACAGGGGTTTCTACGAGCAGTACTTC.

This chain links TRBV7-9 with TRBJ2-1; D unclear. Germline lookup yields CDR1 SEHNR and CDR2 FQNEAQ (reference sequence). V lost 2 bases and J lost 8, with 13 bases in between. This CDR3 is 14 amino acids long. CDR3 sequence (DNA): TGTGCCAGCAGCTTACGAGGTTCCCGGGATGAGCAGTTCTTC. Residues: CASSLRGSRDEQFF.

This clonotype was observed a handful of times. The CDR3 spells CASSQDLKYEQYF. As DNA, the CDR3 is TGTGCCAGCAGCCAAGATCTTAAGTACGAGCAGTACTTC. The chain is built from TRBV3-1 and TRBJ2-5; D is unclear. Near its end, the DNA agrees better with TRBJ2-7, so the J call may be wrong. CDR1 LGHDT and CDR2 YNNKEL come from the germline V gene (reference sequence). The CDR3 extends over 13 amino acids.

This clonotype appeared a few times. This chain links TRBV11-2 with TRBJ2-4; D is possibly TRBD1 or TRBD2 (5 bases each). CDR3 length equals 11 residues. Per the germline V gene, CDR1 is SGHAT and CDR2 is FQNNGV. The V and J ends lost 1 base and 10 bases respectively, with 5 bases between them. The CDR3 nucleotides read TGTGCCAGCAGCTTAGGGGGGATTCAGTACTTC. Protein: CASSLGGIQYF.

Concerning this clonotype: The junction does not match germline at one end; this may be a read error. The chain couples TRBV3-1 to TRBJ2-1, with 8 bases identical to TRBD1. CDR1 is LGHDT and CDR2 is YNNKEL in the germline V gene (reference sequence). CDR3 length: 19 amino acids. The CDR3 here is CAGSQVSGGVEGHANEQFF. CDR3 coding DNA: TGTGCCGGCAGCCAAGTTTCAGGGGGCGTGGAGGGCCACGCCAATGAGCAGTTCTTC.